This TCR beta chain was identified in a study of T cell changes during pregnancy in multiple sclerosis. The CDR3 length is 15 residues. Libraries were prepared by immunoSEQ multiplex PCR; TCRdb keeps only in-frame clonotypes and omits some of them. The repertoire holds around 80,000 clones, with 94% as singletons. The origin of this receptor is a female donor in good health, enrolled as a control in a pregnancy study. V gene TRBV21-1 combines with J gene TRBJ1-5; TRBD1 was called by the table and not checked on the DNA. TRBV21-1 is reported as a pseudogene. This specimen was peripheral blood, taken in the second trimester of pregnancy. Written as DNA, the CDR3 is TGTGCCAGCAGCAAAGATGGGACAAAGGGTCAGCCCCAGCATTTT. It is translated as CASSKDGTKGQPQHF.